The clone carrying this T cell receptor (beta chain) was counted ten times or more. Its antigen is not known. Trimming shortened V by 3 bases and J by 2 bases, and 11 bases separated the two germline ends. The germline V gene encodes CDR1 SQVTM and CDR2 ANQGSEA. This CDR3 spans 14 amino acids. The sample originates from a study of early T cells in non-severe SARS-CoV-2 infection. Study overall: The chains were unpaired, and the sequenced material was bulk RNA from unsorted whole blood.

Study-wide points: Sequences matched to VDJdb favored anti-spike CD8 responses, while private and CD4 specificities were missed.

In the library, individual cDNA molecules carried attached unique molecular identifiers. MiXCR, applied by TCRdb to the 5' RACE reads, yields one record per CDR3 protein. The sample has 90,000 to 130,000 distinct CDR3 sequences, roughly 13% seen once. The receptor comes from an adult who was a healthcare worker with PCR-confirmed SARS-CoV-2 infection or an uninfected control (not recorded which). The rearrangement joins TRBV29-1 to TRBJ2-1; D is unclear. The material sequenced was whole blood, taken at baseline. Written as DNA, the CDR3 is TGCAGCGTTGAGTTAGCAGCCCCCTACAATGAGCAGTTCTTC. It translates to CSVELAAPYNEQFF.